This is a list of T cell receptor beta chains from one sample in a study of blood T cell repertoires in COVID-19. Sequenced by immunoSEQ multiplex PCR; TCRdb stores in-frame clones only, minus some. The table includes around 42,000 clones, about 86% detected once. Sequenced: peripheral blood. Source of these receptors: a man aged 65 to 85 with acute or convalescent COVID-19. Each CDR3 is given with its conserved first and last residue. D genes are given only for firm matches. Part of the rows lack a size; the others show once, few, many or a class for expanded clones.

TRBJ1-5 once TRBV4-3 NA TGCGCCAGCAGCCAAAACAGGGTTCAGCCCCAGCATTTT CASSQNRVQPQHF
TRBJ2-1 NA TRBV3-1/TRBV3-2 NA TGTGCCAGCAGCCGGACAGCGACGGGGCAGTTCTTC CASSRTATGQFF
TRBJ2-3 NA TRBV10-2 TRBD2 TGCGCCAGCAGTGACCCGGGGGGGGGCCGGGCAGATACGCAGTATTTT CASSDPGGGRADTQYF
TRBJ2-7 NA TRBV21-1 NA TGTGCCAGCAGCACCGAACAGGGTGTACCGGTTGGATGGTGTTTC CASSTEQGVPVGWCF
TRBJ1-4 NA TRBV7-9 NA TGTGCCAGCACCCCCAGCGGGGCTGGTGAAAAACTGTTTTTT CASTPSGAGEKLFF
TRBJ2-7 NA TRBV6-6 NA TGTGCCAGCAAGTGGGGGGAGCACTACGAGCAGTACTTC CASKWGEHYEQYF
TRBJ1-1 NA TRBV7-9 NA TGTGCCAGCAGCTCTCTCTACTCTGAAGCTTTCTTT CASSSLYSEAFF
TRBJ2-7 NA TRBV7-2 TRBD1 TGTGCCAGCAGCCGTAGGGGACAGCCTCTTGGACTTAGCTCCTACGAGCAGTACTTC CASSRRGQPLGLSSYEQYF
TRBJ2-2 NA TRBV7-2 NA TGTGCCAGCAGCTTAACACAGGCTACCGGGGAGCTGTTTTTT CASSLTQATGELFF
TRBJ2-1 NA TRBV12-3/TRBV12-4 NA TGTGCCAGCAGCCTACTTACAAGCGATGAGCAGTTCTTC CASSLLTSDEQFF
TRBJ1-1 once TRBV6-6 TRBD1 TGTGCCAGCAGTCAAACAGGGGGCACTGAAGCTTTCTTT CASSQTGGTEAFF
TRBJ2-3 NA TRBV10-3 TRBD2 TGTGCCATCAGTCGGACTAGCGGGCCCACAGATACGCAGTATTTT CAISRTSGPTDTQYF
TRBJ1-2 once TRBV7-9 TRBD1 TGTGCCAGCAGTTTCGAAATAGGACAGGGGGTTGTGAATGGCTACACCTTC CASSFEIGQGVVNGYTF
TRBJ2-7 NA TRBV4-3 NA TGCGCCAGCAGCCAAGATACAGGGAGTTGGAACGAGCAGTACTTC CASSQDTGSWNEQYF
TRBJ1-2 NA TRBV5-1 TRBD1 TGCGCCAGCAGCTTGGGCGGGACAGGCGTTTCTTTAGGAGGCTACACCTTC CASSLGGTGVSLGGYTF
TRBJ1-4 NA TRBV19 TRBD1 TGTGCCAGTAGCCCGCCGGGACAGGGGGCCAGTGGGGAAAAACTGTTTTTT CASSPPGQGASGEKLFF
TRBJ1-5 NA TRBV24-1 TRBD1 TGTGCCACCAGTAAGACAGGGGCGGGTGGCAATCAGCCCCAGCATTTT CATSKTGAGGNQPQHF
TRBJ2-5 NA TRBV27 NA TGTGCCAGCAGTTTATCCTTCCCTCTCCTAGAGACCCAGTACTTC CASSLSFPLLETQYF
TRBJ2-5 NA TRBV13 NA TGTGCCAGCGGCAAGAACCAAGAGACCCAGTACTTC CASGKNQETQYF
TRBJ2-1 NA TRBV7-3 NA TGTGCCAGCAGCCCGATTCCGGCCGGAGGATACAATGAGCAGTTCTTC CASSPIPAGGYNEQFF
TRBJ1-3 NA TRBV3-1/TRBV3-2 TRBD1 TGTGCCAGCAGCCGTACCCAGGGGGCAGGCGGAAACACCATATATTTT CASSRTQGAGGNTIYF
TRBJ2-1 NA TRBV7-2 NA TGTGCCAGCACGAAGACAGTCGGCTACAATGAGCAGTTCTTC CASTKTVGYNEQFF
TRBJ1-5 NA TRBV12-3/TRBV12-4 NA TGTGCCAGCAGTCCCGGGGATAATCAGCCCCAGCATTTT CASSPGDNQPQHF
TRBJ1-4 NA TRBV3-1/TRBV3-2 NA TGTGCCAGCAGCCAAGGGGCAGGGCAGGGCGCTGAAAAACTGTTTTTT CASSQGAGQGAEKLFF
TRBJ1-2 NA TRBV10-3 TRBD1 TGTGCCACCCAGGGACAGCTTAACTATGGCTACACCTTC CATQGQLNYGYTF
TRBJ1-5 NA TRBV6-2/TRBV6-3 TRBD1 TGTGCCAGCAGCCCTGACAGGGTCGGGACTCAGCCCCAGCATTTT CASSPDRVGTQPQHF
TRBJ1-4 NA TRBV5-1 TRBD1 TGCGCCAGCAGCCCCGGGACAGGGGGGGAAGAACTGTTTTTT CASSPGTGGEELFF
TRBJ1-2 NA TRBV9 TRBD1 TGTGCCAGCAGCGATAGGACAGGGGGCTACACCTTC CASSDRTGGYTF
TRBJ2-6 NA TRBV7-9 NA TGTGCCAGCAGCTGGCAGGGAACTGGGGCCAACGTCCTGACTTTC CASSWQGTGANVLTF
TRBJ2-5 NA TRBV19 NA TGTGCCAGTAGTAGCACAAGTCAAGAGACCCAGTACTTC CASSSTSQETQYF
TRBJ1-2 NA TRBV5-1 NA TGCGCCAGCAGCTTCGAGGGGGACTACACCTTC CASSFEGDYTF
TRBJ2-5 NA TRBV9 TRBD2 TGTGCCAGCAGCGCCCAATCGACTAGCGGCCAAGAGACCCAGTACTTC CASSAQSTSGQETQYF
TRBJ1-5 NA TRBV4-1 NA TGCGCCAGCAGCCAAGATACGGAGATTCAGCCCCAGCATTTT CASSQDTEIQPQHF
TRBJ2-1 NA TRBV5-1 TRBD2 TGCGCCAGCAGCTTGACACTAGCGGGAGGGTTGGAGCAGTTCTTC CASSLTLAGGLEQFF
TRBJ1-3 NA TRBV18 NA TGTGCCAGCTCAACGACAGCTGGAAACACCATATATTTT CASSTTAGNTIYF
TRBJ1-2 few TRBV3-1/TRBV3-2 NA TGTGCCAGCAGCCAAGACTTTGTAGCCTATGGCTACACCTTC CASSQDFVAYGYTF
TRBJ2-7 NA TRBV7-8 NA TGTGCCAGCTCTACCCGGACAGCTTTGGGCCACGAGCAGTACTTC CASSTRTALGHEQYF
TRBJ1-2 NA TRBV5-4 TRBD1 TGTGCCAGCAGCACCGGGACAGACATCTACACCTTC CASSTGTDIYTF
TRBJ2-7 NA TRBV3-1/TRBV3-2 NA TGTGCCAGCAGCCAAATGGGCCCGGACGAGCAGTACTTC CASSQMGPDEQYF
TRBJ2-3 NA TRBV5-4 NA TGTGCCAGCAGCATGACTAGTGGCACAGATACGCAGTATTTT CASSMTSGTDTQYF
TRBJ1-5 NA TRBV24-1 NA TGTGCCACCAGTGACCCTGTGATTCGGTCCCAGCATTTT CATSDPVIRSQHF
TRBJ2-7 NA TRBV7-9 TRBD2 TGTGCCAGCAGCCCTCGGGGGGAGGCCTCCTACGAGCAGTACTTC CASSPRGEASYEQYF